This TCR beta chain was identified in a study of cytomegalovirus exposure and HLA in healthy donors. Study-level findings and limits: More clonal expansion characterized HLA-associated TCR beta chains than equally common others in a later analysis. Across donors, most TCRs were seen rarely, yet some public ones were widespread.

V lost 1 base and J lost 9, with 14 bases in between. This CDR3 contains 13 residues. CDR1 is SGHRS, CDR2 YFSETQ, per germline. Details on this clone: Its antigen is unidentified.

13 Jbeta primers and 60 Vbeta primers were used for the PCR. Sequenced by immunoSEQ multiplex PCR; TCRdb stores in-frame clones only, minus some. The table lists fewer than 200,000 clones, about 75% of them singletons. Sequenced material: PBMCs. The receptor's source is a man between 40 and 49 years old in good health and CMV-seropositive. The rearrangement joins TRBV5-1 to TRBJ2-7; weak D call: TRBD1 (5 bases). The DNA of the CDR3 is TGCGCCAGCAGCTTGTATGGACAACACGGGCAGTACTTC. It translates to CASSLYGQHGQYF.